The clone carrying this T cell receptor (beta chain) was observed a few times. These data originate in a study of shared clonotypes between healthy human individuals. Trimming removed 2 bases at V and 5 bases at J, with 13 bases between. The CDR3 contains 14 residues. Germline CDR1 and CDR2: MNHNS and SASEGT. Using immunoSEQ multiplex PCR, the repertoire was profiled, and TCRdb retains in-frame clones only, with some absent. Counted here are some 450,000 clones, roughly 80% occurring once; the ten biggest clones make up about 12%. This receptor was identified in a woman aged 40-49 years in good health. Some clones in this sample may be carry-over from other donors' samples. V and J are TRBV6-1 and TRBJ2-7, with D hard to call. The sample taken for sequencing was PBMCs. The CDR3 coding sequence is TGTGCCAGCAGTGAAAGCAACACCCTCGACGAGCAGTACTTC. It codes for CASSESNTLDEQYF.